This T cell receptor beta chain comes out of a study of blood T cell repertoires in COVID-19. This clone turned up a few times. In the original processing: The assay estimated nucleated cells by amplifying reference gene primers. Some clones are missing from TCRdb's copy, which holds only in-frame ones; the method was immunoSEQ multiplex PCR. That table is the source of V, J and clone size, and D and trimming were worked out from the DNA. The sample has 200,000 or so clones, 70% to 90% seen once. Germline-derived CDR1 and CDR2 are LNHNV and YYDKDF (reference sequence). This CDR3 has 17 residues. V trimming: 3 bases; J trimming: 2 bases; junction bases outside the gene matches: 7.

The TCR was taken from a man aged 55 to 69 with acute or convalescent COVID-19. The chain carries TRBV15 and TRBJ2-7, with 13 bases identical to TRBD2. Sequenced input: peripheral blood. The CDR3 bases are TGTGCCACCAGCAGTGGACTAGCGGGAGTTAATGCCTACGAGCAGTACTTC. This sequence encodes CATSSGLAGVNAYEQYF.